The 31 T cell receptor beta chains below all came from one sample that was sequenced in a study of T cells after yellow fever vaccination. TCRdb itself ran the 5' RACE reads through MiXCR, one entry per CDR3 protein. The table has approximately 74,000 distinct CDR3 sequences, more than 5.5% seen once. The input for sequencing was CD8+ T cells sorted from PBMCs, taken more than 4 days after the first yellow fever vaccination. The receptors come from a man younger than 35 who received the YFV17D yellow fever vaccine.

This clonotype was seen ten or more times. This sequence joins TRBV7-3 and TRBJ2-5; the match to TRBD2 covers 8 bases. The CDR3 totals 17 residues. Germline trimming cut 1 base from V and 5 bases from J; bases unmatched to any gene: 12. The germline CDR1 and CDR2 sequences are SGHTA and FQGTGA. CDR3 sequence: CASSLRGLGDSPETQYF. The CDR3, as DNA: TGTGCCAGCAGCTTAAGGGGACTAGGAGATAGTCCGGAGACCCAGTACTTC.

This clonotype turned up a few times. This rearrangement joins TRBV14 to TRBJ2-5, with TRBD1 matching over 8 bases. Germline trimming cut 6 bases from V and 4 bases from J; bases unmatched to any gene: 4. Germline V gene lookup returns CDR1 SGHDN and CDR2 FVKESK. This CDR3 has 13 residues. As DNA, the CDR3 is TGTGCCAGCAGTACAGGGGGAGGAGAGACCCAGTACTTC. This gives the protein CASSTGGGETQYF. Filled out from reference TRBV14 and TRBJ2-5, the complete variable domain reads EAGVTQFPSHSVIEKGQTVTLRCDPISGHDNLYWYRRVMGKEIKFLLHFVKESKQDESGMPNNRFLAERTGGTYSTLKVQPAELEDSGVYFCASSTGGGETQYFGPGTRLLVL.

This clonotype showed up many times. The CDR3 sequence is CASSLPVPTDTQYF. The CDR3 DNA reads TGTGCCAGCAGCTTACCAGTTCCCACAGATACGCAGTATTTT. The V gene is TRBV7-9, the J gene TRBJ2-3, with D unclear. Germline lookup yields CDR1 SEHNR and CDR2 FQNEAQ (reference sequence). The CDR3 covers 14 residues. Trimming took 2 bases from V and 2 from J, leaving 8 bases between them. Variable domain in full (rest from reference TRBV7-9 and TRBJ2-3): DTGVSQNPRHKITKRGQNVTFRCDPISEHNRLYWYRQTLGQGPEFLTYFQNEAQLEKSRLLSDRFSAERPKGSFSTLEIQRTEQGDSAMYLCASSLPVPTDTQYFGPGTRLTVL.

This clonotype was counted ten times or more. The chain employs TRBV27 and TRBJ1-2; the D is unclear. CDR1 MNHEY and CDR2 SMNVEV come from the germline V gene (reference sequence). This CDR3 contains 13 residues. V shed 3 bases and J shed 1 base, with 6 bases lying between them. For the CDR3, the DNA is TGTGCCAGCAGTTTCAAAGTTAACTATGGCTACACCTTC. Translated, it gives CASSFKVNYGYTF.

The CDR3 here is CASSQEGTGNYYGYTF. In DNA, the CDR3 is TGCGCCAGCAGCCAAGAAGGGACAGGGAATTACTATGGCTACACCTTC. This rearrangement joins TRBV4-3 to TRBJ1-2, with 9 nucleotides matching TRBD1. The CDR3 is 16 amino acids. V lost 0 bases to trimming and J lost 3 bases; unmatched junction nucleotides: 5. The germline CDR1 and CDR2 sequences are LGHNA and YSLEER.

This clonotype was seen at least ten times. The V gene is TRBV9, the J gene TRBJ2-3; 8 bases map to TRBD1. Per germline, CDR1 SGDLS and CDR2 YYNGEE. After removal of 4 bases from V and 2 bases from J, the junction contained 3 bases not matched to a gene. The CDR3 runs 14 residues. This chain's CDR3 is CASSSDRVTDTQYF. CDR3 bases: TGTGCCAGCAGCTCGGACAGGGTCACAGATACGCAGTATTTT.

A word on this clonotype: Given a much more abundant clone one base away, this may be a read error. This chain joins TRBV5-1 and TRBJ2-7, with D possibly being TRBD1 (6 bases). V was pared by 4 bases and J by 5 bases, with 13 bases between. This CDR3 contains 13 residues. Germline V gene sequence: CDR1 SGHRS, CDR2 YFSETQ. CDR3 nucleotide sequence: TGCGCCAGCAGCCTTGGGGGCTGGGACGAGCAGTACTTC. Its translation: CASSLGGWDEQYF.

Many counts were recorded for this clonotype. The chain employs TRBV4-1 and TRBJ2-7; tentative D call: TRBD1 (6 bases). Per the germline V gene, CDR1 is MGHRA and CDR2 is YSYEKL. V lost 4 bases, J lost 0 bases, and 13 bases lay in between. The CDR3 runs to 15 residues. The CDR3 region is CASSPSPDSSYEQYF. DNA of the CDR3: TGCGCCAGCAGCCCGAGCCCGGACAGCTCCTACGAGCAGTACTTC.

The gene calls are TRBV4-3 and TRBJ2-1; 12 nucleotides agree with TRBD2. The junction had 6 bases not matched to a gene; V was cut back by 0 bases and J by 9 bases. Per the germline V gene, CDR1 is LGHNA and CDR2 is YSLEER. The CDR3 covers 16 residues. The CDR3 DNA reads TGCGCCAGCAGCCAAGATCTAGCGGGGGGGTCAAGTGAGCAGTTCTTC. Its translation: CASSQDLAGGSSEQFF.

The chain couples TRBV6-1 to TRBJ1-5; TRBD1 is a possible D gene (5 bases). The ends were cut back, 6 bases at V and 2 bases at J, with 14 bases in the middle. Germline CDR1 MNHNS, CDR2 SASEGT. This CDR3 contains 15 residues. The CDR3 loop is CASRGTREGNQPQHF. The CDR3 DNA follows: TGTGCCAGCAGAGGAACCAGGGAGGGCAATCAGCCCCAGCATTTT.

In this sample, this clonotype turned up a few times. J is TRBJ1-2 and V is TRBV4-2, with D possibly TRBD1 on 6 matching bases. Germline CDR1 is LGHNA and CDR2 is YNFKEQ. This CDR3 spans 17 amino acids. The germline V and J ends were trimmed by 0 bases and 3 bases, with 17 bases remaining between them. Here the CDR3 reads CASSQETTGYKDYGYTF. The DNA of the CDR3 is TGTGCCAGCAGCCAAGAAACAACAGGGTATAAAGACTATGGCTACACCTTC.

A remark on this clonotype: A much larger clonotype is one base distant, so this may be a read error. The conserved phenylalanine or tryptophan is not found at the CDR3 terminus, so this likely reflects a read error. The gene calls are TRBV5-5 and TRBJ1-1; 9 nucleotides line up with TRBD1. V shed 1 base, J shed 4 bases, and the junction held 5 bases outside the gene matches. Germline CDR1 SGHKS, CDR2 YYEKEE (reference sequence). The CDR3 sequence is 15 residues long. Written as DNA, the CDR3 is TGTGCCAGCAGCTTGACCGGACAGGGGTTCACTGAAGCTTTCTAT. It is translated as CASSLTGQGFTEAFY.

This clonotype was observed a few times. The chain combines TRBV4-2 with TRBJ2-1, with no clear D. Trimming left V 1 base short and J 6 bases short, with 7 bases between. The CDR3 has 13 residues. The germline V gene encodes CDR1 LGHNA and CDR2 YNFKEQ. The CDR3 loop reads CASSQGGVNEQFF. The CDR3 region has the DNA TGTGCCAGCAGCCAAGGTGGGGTCAATGAGCAGTTCTTC.

For this clonotype: A much larger clone differs from this one at a single base, so this may be a read error. The chain links TRBV20-1 to TRBJ2-1, with 7 nucleotides matching TRBD2. Germline V CDR1 and CDR2: DFQATT, SNEGSKA (reference sequence). The CDR3 consists of 13 residues. The CDR3 here is CSASWSGIPEHFF. In DNA, the CDR3 is TGCAGTGCTAGTTGGAGCGGGATACCTGAGCACTTCTTC.

The chain couples TRBV4-3 to TRBJ1-5; 8 bases agree with TRBD1. The CDR3 runs to 20 residues. Trimming at V came to 1 base and at J to 1 base, leaving 15 bases not matched to a gene. In germline, CDR1 is LGHNA, CDR2 YSLEER. The CDR3 here is CASSQVTYRQGTSSNQPQHF. The CDR3 nucleotides read TGCGCCAGCAGCCAAGTTACCTATCGACAGGGGACTTCGAGCAATCAGCCCCAGCATTTT.

The chain links TRBV12-3 or TRBV12-4 to TRBJ2-1; D might be TRBD2 (6 bases). Trimming pared 6 bases from V and 10 bases from J, leaving 16 bases between. CDR3 size: 13 residues. This CDR3 is CASSALAIEEQFF. DNA of the CDR3: TGTGCCAGCAGCGCCCTAGCGATCGAAGAGCAGTTCTTC.

This clonotype showed up just a few times. This chain uses TRBV6-2 or TRBV6-3 with TRBJ1-5; weak D call: TRBD1 (5 bases). This CDR3 has 13 amino acids. Trimming removed 0 bases from V and 5 bases from J, with 5 bases in between. The V gene's germline CDR1 is MNHEY and CDR2 SVGEGT. The CDR3 here is CASSYSGDQPQHF. The CDR3 DNA follows: TGTGCCAGCAGTTACTCGGGGGATCAGCCCCAGCATTTT.

This clonotype came up many times. The genes are TRBV7-8 and TRBJ2-1; D unclear. The length of the CDR3 is 14 residues. V shed 1 base and J shed 4 bases, with 8 bases lying between them. The germline V gene has CDR1 SGHVS and CDR2 FQNEAQ. DNA for the CDR3: TGTGCCAGCAGCTTAGGCGCACCTTACAATGAGCAGTTCTTC. Encoded protein: CASSLGAPYNEQFF. Full variable domain (rest looked up from reference TRBV7-8 and TRBJ2-1): GAGVSQSPRYKVAKRGQDVALRCDPISGHVSLFWYQQALGQGPEFLTYFQNEAQLDKSGLPSDRFFAERPEGSVSTLKIQRTQQEDSAVYLCASSLGAPYNEQFFGPGTRLTVL.

This clonotype was seen at least ten times. The rearrangement uses TRBV10-1 and TRBJ2-2; D is uncertain. Germline CDR1 reads WNHNN; CDR2 reads SYGVQD (reference sequence). V was shortened by 5 bases and J by 4 bases, with 11 bases between the two germline ends. The CDR3 extends over 14 amino acids. CDR3 loop: CASSSGSPTGELFF. The CDR3 DNA reads TGCGCCAGCAGTTCGGGTTCTCCCACCGGGGAGCTGTTTTTT.

A note on this clonotype: A much bigger clone sits one base away, suggesting this may be a read error. The genes are TRBV7-6 and TRBJ2-1; tentatively, D is TRBD1 (6 bases). CDR1 and CDR2 (germline): SGHVS, FNYEAQ. CDR3 length equals 15 residues. The CDR3 region is CASTEGGVWNNEQLF. For the CDR3, the DNA is TGTGCCAGCACCGAAGGGGGAGTTTGGAACAATGAGCAGCTCTTC.

CDR3 bases: TGTGCCAGTAGTATCAATCCGGCGGGCCAAGAGACCCAGTACTTC. Its protein is CASSINPAGQETQYF. V usage is TRBV19 and J usage is TRBJ2-5, with a weak D call TRBD2 (5 bases). Germline-derived CDR1 and CDR2 are LNHDA and SQIVND (reference sequence). The CDR3 is made up of 15 amino acids. V lost 3 bases and J 1 base, leaving 12 bases between the germline ends.

This clonotype was found many times. The chain has TRBV7-9 and TRBJ2-5; D uncertain. V shed 5 bases and J shed 3 bases, with 16 bases lying between them. Per the germline V gene, CDR1 is SEHNR and CDR2 is FQNEAQ (reference sequence). The CDR3 contains 15 residues. DNA of the CDR3: TGTGCCAGCAGCGGGGTTTGGCCCCGGGAAGAGACCCAGTACTTC. This translates into CASSGVWPREETQYF.

This clonotype occurred a few times. The J gene is TRBJ1-1, the V gene TRBV5-5, with a weak D call TRBD1 (5 bases). Germline CDR1 is SGHKS and CDR2 is YYEKEE (reference sequence). Trimming took 4 bases from V and 0 from J, leaving 13 bases between them. The CDR3 extends over 15 amino acids. CDR3 protein: CASSHGRTLNTEAFF. CDR3 sequence (DNA): TGTGCCAGCAGCCATGGGAGGACACTGAACACTGAAGCTTTCTTT. The full variable domain, rest sourced from reference TRBV5-5 and TRBJ1-1, is DAGVTQSPTHLIKTRGQQVTLRCSPISGHKSVSWYQQVLGQGPQFIFQYYEKEERGRGNFPDRFSARQFPNYSSELNVNALLLGDSALYLCASSHGRTLNTEAFFGQGTRLTVV.

This clonotype was seen ten or more times. The chain recombines TRBV12-3 or TRBV12-4 with TRBJ2-3, with D hard to call. The V end lost 4 bases, the J end lost 2 bases, and 10 bases lay between the germline ends. The CDR3 runs to 14 residues. In nucleotides, the CDR3 is TGTGCCAGCAGTTCCGACACATTCACAGATACGCAGTATTTT. Amino acid sequence: CASSSDTFTDTQYF.

This clonotype was seen ten or more times. J is TRBJ2-1 and V is TRBV12-3 or TRBV12-4, with 12 bases that match TRBD2. J gave up 3 bases and V 7 bases, and 4 bases lay outside the gene matches. There are 15 residues in the CDR3. The CDR3 loop reads CASTLLAGGYNEQFF. The CDR3 nucleotides read TGTGCCAGCACCCTACTAGCGGGGGGCTACAATGAGCAGTTCTTC.

This clonotype has more than one count but fewer than ten. The rearrangement uses TRBV12-3 or TRBV12-4 and TRBJ2-5, with TRBD1 matching 7 bases. This CDR3 is built from 14 residues. Trimming at V came to 3 bases and at J to 5 bases, leaving 6 bases not matched to a gene. The CDR3 loop is CASSFTGVLETQYF. The CDR3 nucleotides are TGTGCCAGCAGTTTTACAGGGGTTCTCGAGACCCAGTACTTC.

This clonotype was seen only a few times. The chain is built from TRBV27 and TRBJ1-1, with 7 bases identical to TRBD1. V shed 2 bases, J shed 3 bases, and the junction held 3 bases outside the gene matches. CDR3 length equals 14 residues. CDR1 MNHEY and CDR2 SMNVEV come from the germline V gene (reference sequence). The CDR3 sequence is CASSLTGDYTEAFF. CDR3 DNA: TGTGCCAGCAGTTTAACAGGGGACTACACTGAAGCTTTCTTT.

This clonotype was recorded many times. V and J are TRBV4-1 and TRBJ2-7; D possibly corresponds to TRBD1 (6 bases). This CDR3 spans 17 amino acids. V gave up 2 bases and J gave up 4 bases, with 21 bases separating them. Germline-derived CDR1 and CDR2 are MGHRA and YSYEKL. The CDR3 DNA reads TGCGCCAGCAGCCAAAAAATTGGCCAGGGGATGGCTTACGAGCAGTACGTC. This encodes CASSQKIGQGMAYEQYV.

CDR3 DNA: TGTGCCAGCGGAACTGGGGCCAACGTCCTGACTTTC. Encoded protein: CASGTGANVLTF. The chain combines TRBV27 with TRBJ2-6; D remains ambiguous. The CDR3 has 12 amino acids. V was trimmed by 8 bases and J by 2 bases, leaving 4 bases between them. Germline values: CDR1 MNHEY, CDR2 SMNVEV (reference sequence).

There are many counts of this clonotype. The chain carries TRBV7-9 and TRBJ2-5; weak D call: TRBD2 (5 bases). V was pared by 3 bases and J by 1 base, with 6 bases between. This CDR3 region has 13 residues. Germline CDR1 SEHNR, CDR2 FQNEAQ (reference sequence). The CDR3 DNA reads TGTGCCAGCAGCTTCCGGGGCCAAGAGACCCAGTACTTC. Encoded protein: CASSFRGQETQYF.

The J gene is TRBJ1-2, the V gene TRBV9; D is ambiguous. The germline V and J ends were trimmed by 7 bases and 2 bases, with 9 bases remaining between them. The CDR3 sequence is 12 residues long. CDR1 and CDR2 from the germline V gene are SGDLS and YYNGEE. CDR3 residues: CASSGRNYGYTF. The CDR3 bases are TGTGCCAGCTCGGGCAGAAACTATGGCTACACCTTC.